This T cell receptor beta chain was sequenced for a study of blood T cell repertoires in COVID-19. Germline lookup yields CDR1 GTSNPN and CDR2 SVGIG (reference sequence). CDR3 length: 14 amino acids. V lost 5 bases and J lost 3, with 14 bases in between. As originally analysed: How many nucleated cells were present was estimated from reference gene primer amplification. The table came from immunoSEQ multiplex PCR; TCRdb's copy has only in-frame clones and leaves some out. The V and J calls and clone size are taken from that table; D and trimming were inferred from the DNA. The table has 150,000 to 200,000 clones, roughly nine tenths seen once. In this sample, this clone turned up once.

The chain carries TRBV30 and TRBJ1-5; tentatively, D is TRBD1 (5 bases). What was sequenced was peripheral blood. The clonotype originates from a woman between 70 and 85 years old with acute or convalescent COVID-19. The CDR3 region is CAWRGRDYNQPQHF. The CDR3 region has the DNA TGTGCCTGGCGAGGCCGGGACTACAATCAGCCCCAGCATTTT.